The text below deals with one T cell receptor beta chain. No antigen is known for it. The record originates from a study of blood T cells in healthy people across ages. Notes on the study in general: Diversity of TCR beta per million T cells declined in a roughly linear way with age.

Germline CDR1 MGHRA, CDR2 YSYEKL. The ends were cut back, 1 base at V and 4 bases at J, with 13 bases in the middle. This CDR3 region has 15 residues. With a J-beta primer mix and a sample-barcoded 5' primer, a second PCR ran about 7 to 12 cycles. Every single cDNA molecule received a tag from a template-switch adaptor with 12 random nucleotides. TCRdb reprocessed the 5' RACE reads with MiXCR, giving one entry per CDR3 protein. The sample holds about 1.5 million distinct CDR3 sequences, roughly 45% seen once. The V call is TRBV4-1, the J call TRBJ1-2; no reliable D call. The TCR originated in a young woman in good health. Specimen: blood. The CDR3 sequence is CASSQVGGAGYGYTF. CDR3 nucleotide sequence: TGCGCCAGCAGCCAAGTCGGTGGAGCGGGCTATGGCTACACCTTC.